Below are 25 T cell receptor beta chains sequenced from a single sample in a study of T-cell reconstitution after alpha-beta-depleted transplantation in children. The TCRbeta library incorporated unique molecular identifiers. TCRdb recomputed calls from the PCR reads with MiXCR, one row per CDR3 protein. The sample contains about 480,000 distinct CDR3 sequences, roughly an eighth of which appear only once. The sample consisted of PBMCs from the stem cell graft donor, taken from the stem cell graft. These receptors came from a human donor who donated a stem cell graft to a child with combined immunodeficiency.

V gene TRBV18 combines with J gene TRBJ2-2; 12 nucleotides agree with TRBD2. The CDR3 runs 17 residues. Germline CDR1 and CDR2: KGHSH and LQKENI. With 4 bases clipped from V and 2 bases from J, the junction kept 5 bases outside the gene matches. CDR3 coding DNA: TGTGCCAGCTCACGCGGACTAGCGGGGAGTAACACCGGGGAGCTGTTTTTT. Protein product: CASSRGLAGSNTGELFF.

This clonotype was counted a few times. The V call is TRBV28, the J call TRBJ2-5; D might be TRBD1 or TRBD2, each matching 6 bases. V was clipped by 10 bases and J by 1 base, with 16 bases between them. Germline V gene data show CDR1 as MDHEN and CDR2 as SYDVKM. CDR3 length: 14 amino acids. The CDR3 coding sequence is TGTGCCACCGACCCCGGGGGCTCCCAAGAGACCCAGTACTTC. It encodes CATDPGGSQETQYF.

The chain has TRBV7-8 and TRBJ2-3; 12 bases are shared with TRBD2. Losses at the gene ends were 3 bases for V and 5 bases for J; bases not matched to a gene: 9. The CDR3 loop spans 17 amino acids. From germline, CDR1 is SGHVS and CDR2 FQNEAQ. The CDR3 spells CASSFRLAGGLIDTQYF. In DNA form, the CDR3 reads TGTGCCAGCAGCTTCCGGCTAGCGGGGGGGCTTATAGATACGCAGTATTTT.

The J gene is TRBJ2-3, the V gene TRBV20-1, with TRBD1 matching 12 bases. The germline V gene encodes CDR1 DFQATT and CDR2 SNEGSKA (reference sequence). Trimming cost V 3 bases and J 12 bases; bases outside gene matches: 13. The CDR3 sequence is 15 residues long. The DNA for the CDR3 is TGCAGTGCTAGTGGGGACAGGGGGCGGGACCCGGCTCAGTATTTT. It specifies CSASGDRGRDPAQYF.

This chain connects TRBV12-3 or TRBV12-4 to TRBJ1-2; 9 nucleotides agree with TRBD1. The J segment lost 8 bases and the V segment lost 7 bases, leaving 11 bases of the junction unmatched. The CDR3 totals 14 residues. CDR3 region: CASTPGQGRRGYTF. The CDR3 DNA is TGTGCCAGCACCCCCGGACAGGGGCGCAGAGGCTACACCTTC.

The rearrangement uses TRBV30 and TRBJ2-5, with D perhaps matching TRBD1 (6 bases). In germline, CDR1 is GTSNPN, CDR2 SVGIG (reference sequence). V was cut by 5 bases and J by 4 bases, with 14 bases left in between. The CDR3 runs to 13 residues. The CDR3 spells CAWGLQGGETQYF. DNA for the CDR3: TGTGCCTGGGGTTTACAGGGTGGAGAGACCCAGTACTTC. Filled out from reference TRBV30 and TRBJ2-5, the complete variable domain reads SQTIHQWPATLVQPVGSPLSLECTVEGTSNPNLYWYRQAAGRGLQLLFYSVGIGQISSEVPQNLSASRPQDRQFILSSKKLLLSDSGFYLCAWGLQGGETQYFGPGTRLLVL.

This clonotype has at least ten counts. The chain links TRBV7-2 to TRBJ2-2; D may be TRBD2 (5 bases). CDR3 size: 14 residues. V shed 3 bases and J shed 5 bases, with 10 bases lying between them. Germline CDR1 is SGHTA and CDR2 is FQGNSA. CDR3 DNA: TGTGCCAGCAGCTTTGAGGGTGGAACCGGGGAGCTGTTTTTT. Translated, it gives CASSFEGGTGELFF. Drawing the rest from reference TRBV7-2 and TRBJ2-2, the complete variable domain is GAGVSQSPSNKVTEKGKDVELRCDPISGHTALYWYRQSLGQGLEFLIYFQGNSAPDKSGLPSDRFSAERTGGSVSTLTIQRTQQEDSAVYLCASSFEGGTGELFFGEGSRLTVL.

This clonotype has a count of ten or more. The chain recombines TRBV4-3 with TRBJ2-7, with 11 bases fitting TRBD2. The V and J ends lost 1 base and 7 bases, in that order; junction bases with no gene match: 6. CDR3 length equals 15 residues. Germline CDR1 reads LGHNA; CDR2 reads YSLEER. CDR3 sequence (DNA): TGCGCCAGCAGCCAAGGAACTAGCGGGAGACGTGAGCAGTACTTC. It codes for CASSQGTSGRREQYF.

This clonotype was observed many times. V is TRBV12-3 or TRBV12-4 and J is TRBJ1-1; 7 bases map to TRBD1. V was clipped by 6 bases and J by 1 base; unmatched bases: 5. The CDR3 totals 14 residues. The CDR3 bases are TGTGCCAGCAGCCCGGGACAGCAGAACACTGAAGCTTTCTTT. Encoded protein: CASSPGQQNTEAFF.

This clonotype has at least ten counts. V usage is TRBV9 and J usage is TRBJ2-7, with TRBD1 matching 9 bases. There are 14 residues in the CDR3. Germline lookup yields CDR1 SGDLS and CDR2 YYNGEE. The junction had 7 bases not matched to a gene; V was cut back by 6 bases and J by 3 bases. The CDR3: CASTPGGQGYEQYF. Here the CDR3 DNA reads TGTGCCAGCACCCCGGGGGGACAGGGCTACGAGCAGTACTTC.

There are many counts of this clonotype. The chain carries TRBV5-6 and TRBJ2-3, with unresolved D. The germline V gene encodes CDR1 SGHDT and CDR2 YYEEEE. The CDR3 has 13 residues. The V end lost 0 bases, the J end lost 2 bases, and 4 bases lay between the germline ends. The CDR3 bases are TGTGCCAGCAGCTTGGGCCCCACAGATACGCAGTATTTT. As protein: CASSLGPTDTQYF.

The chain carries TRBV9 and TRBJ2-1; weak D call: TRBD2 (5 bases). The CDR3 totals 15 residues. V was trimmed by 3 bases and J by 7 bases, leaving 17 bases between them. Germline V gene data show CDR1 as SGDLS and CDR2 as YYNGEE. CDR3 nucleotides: TGTGCCAGCAGCGGACCGGGAAATCGCGGTAATGAGCAGTTCTTC. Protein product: CASSGPGNRGNEQFF.

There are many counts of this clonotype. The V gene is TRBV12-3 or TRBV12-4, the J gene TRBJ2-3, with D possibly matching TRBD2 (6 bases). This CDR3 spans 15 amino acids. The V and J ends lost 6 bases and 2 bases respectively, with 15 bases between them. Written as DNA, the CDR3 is TGTGCCAGCAGCTCCCCACTAGCTCACACAGATACGCAGTATTTT. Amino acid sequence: CASSSPLAHTDTQYF.

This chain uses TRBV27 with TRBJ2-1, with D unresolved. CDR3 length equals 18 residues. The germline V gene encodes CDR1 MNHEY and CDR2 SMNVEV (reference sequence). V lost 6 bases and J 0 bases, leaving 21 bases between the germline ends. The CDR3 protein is CASSPVSEPPNSYNEQFF. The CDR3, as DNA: TGTGCCAGCAGCCCCGTCTCGGAGCCGCCTAACTCCTACAATGAGCAGTTCTTC.

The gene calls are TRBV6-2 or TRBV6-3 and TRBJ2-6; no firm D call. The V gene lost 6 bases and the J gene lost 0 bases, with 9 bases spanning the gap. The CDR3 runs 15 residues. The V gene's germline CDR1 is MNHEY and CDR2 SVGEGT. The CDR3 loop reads CASRISVSGANVLTF. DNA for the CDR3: TGTGCCAGCAGAATTAGTGTCTCTGGGGCCAACGTCCTGACTTTC.

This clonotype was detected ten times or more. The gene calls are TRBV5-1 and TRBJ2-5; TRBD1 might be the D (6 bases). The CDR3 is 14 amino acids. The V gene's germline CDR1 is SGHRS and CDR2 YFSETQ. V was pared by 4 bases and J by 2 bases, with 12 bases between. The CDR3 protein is CASSPTRGQETQYF. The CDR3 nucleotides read TGCGCCAGCAGCCCCACGAGGGGGCAAGAGACCCAGTACTTC. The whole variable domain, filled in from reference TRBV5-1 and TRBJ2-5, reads KAGVTQTPRYLIKTRGQQVTLSCSPISGHRSVSWYQQTPGQGLQFLFEYFSETQRNKGNFPGRFSGRQFSNSRSEMNVSTLELGDSALYLCASSPTRGQETQYFGPGTRLLVL.

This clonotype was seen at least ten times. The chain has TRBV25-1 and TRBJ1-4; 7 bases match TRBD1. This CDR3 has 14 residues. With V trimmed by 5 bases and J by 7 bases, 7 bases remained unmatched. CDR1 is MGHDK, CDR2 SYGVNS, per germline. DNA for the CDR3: TGTGCCAGCAGTTCAGACAGGGTCGGTGAAAAACTGTTTTTT. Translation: CASSSDRVGEKLFF.

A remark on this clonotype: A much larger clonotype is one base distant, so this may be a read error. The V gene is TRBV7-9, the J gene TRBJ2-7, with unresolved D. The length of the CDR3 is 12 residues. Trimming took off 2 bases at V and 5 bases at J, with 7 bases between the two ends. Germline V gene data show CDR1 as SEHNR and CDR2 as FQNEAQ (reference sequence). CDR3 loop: CASSLLRNEQYF. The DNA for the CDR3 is TGTGCCAGCAGCTTATTGAGGAACGAGCAGTACTTC.

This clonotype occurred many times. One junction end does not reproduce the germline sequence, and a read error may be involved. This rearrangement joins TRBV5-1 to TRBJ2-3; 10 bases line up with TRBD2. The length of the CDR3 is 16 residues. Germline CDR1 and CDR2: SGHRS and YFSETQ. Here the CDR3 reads CASSLVLAGGTDTQYF. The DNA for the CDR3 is TGTGCCAGCAGCTTAGTCCTAGCGGGGGGCACAGATACGCAGTATTTT.

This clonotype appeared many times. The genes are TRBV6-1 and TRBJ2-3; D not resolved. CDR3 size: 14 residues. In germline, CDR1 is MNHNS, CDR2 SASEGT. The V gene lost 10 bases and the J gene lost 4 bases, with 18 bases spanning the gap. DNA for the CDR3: TGTGCCAACCCGGCCTTTCCAAGCCCAGATACGCAGTATTTT. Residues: CANPAFPSPDTQYF.

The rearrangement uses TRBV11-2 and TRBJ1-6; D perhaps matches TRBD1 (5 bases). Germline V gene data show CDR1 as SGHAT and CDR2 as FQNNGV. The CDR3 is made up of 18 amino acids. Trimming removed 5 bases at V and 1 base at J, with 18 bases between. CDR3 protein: CASSPGGGRWSYNSPLHF. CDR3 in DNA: TGTGCCAGCAGCCCCGGCGGGGGAAGGTGGTCCTATAATTCACCCCTCCACTTT.

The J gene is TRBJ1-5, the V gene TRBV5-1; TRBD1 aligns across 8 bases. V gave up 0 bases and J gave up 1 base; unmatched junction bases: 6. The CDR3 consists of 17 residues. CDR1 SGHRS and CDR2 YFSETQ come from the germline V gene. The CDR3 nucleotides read TGCGCCAGCAGCTTGGGAGGACAGGGAAGGAGCAATCAGCCCCAGCATTTT. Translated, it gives CASSLGGQGRSNQPQHF.

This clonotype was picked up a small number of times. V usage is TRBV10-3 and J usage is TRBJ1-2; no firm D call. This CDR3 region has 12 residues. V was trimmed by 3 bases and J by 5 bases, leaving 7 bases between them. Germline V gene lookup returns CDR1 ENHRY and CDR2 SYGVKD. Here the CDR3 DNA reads TGTGCCATCAGTGATTCAGGATATGGCTACACCTTC. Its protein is CAISDSGYGYTF.

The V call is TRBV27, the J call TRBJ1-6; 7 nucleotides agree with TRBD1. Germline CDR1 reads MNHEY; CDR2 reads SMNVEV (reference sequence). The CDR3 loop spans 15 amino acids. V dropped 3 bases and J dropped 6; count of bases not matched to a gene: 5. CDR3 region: CASSLPGGFNSPLHF. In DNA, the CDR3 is TGTGCCAGCAGTTTGCCAGGGGGATTTAATTCACCCCTCCACTTT.

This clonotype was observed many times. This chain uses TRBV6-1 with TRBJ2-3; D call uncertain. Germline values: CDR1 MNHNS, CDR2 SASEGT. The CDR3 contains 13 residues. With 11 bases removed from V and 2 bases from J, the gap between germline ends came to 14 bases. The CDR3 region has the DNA TGTGCCGTCACTTTGGACCTCACAGATACGCAGTATTTT. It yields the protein CAVTLDLTDTQYF.